This T cell receptor (beta chain) was sequenced for a study of OX40 agonist ivuxolimab in advanced cancers. Study-level information: A male proportion of 82.7% was recorded, with mean age around 60 years and range about 23 to 80. One patient with hepatocellular carcinoma and two with cutaneous melanoma, three in all, had partial responses. Study-level points and caveats: Clonal expansion was seen in CD4+ and CD8+ blood T cells by week 6 at 0.1 to 3.0 mg/kg. Part of the nonresponder group also had normalized T-cell clonal expansion that was low.

Only in-frame clones appear in the TCRdb table, and some are missing; sequencing was by immunoSEQ multiplex PCR. Of tens of thousands of clones in the sample, around 84% were seen once. In regard to this clone: Its antigen is not known. Germline is not matched at one junction end, which may reflect a read error.

The CDR3 spans 13 residues. Germline V gene sequence: CDR1 SGHNT, CDR2 YYREEE (reference sequence). The rearrangement uses TRBV5-4 and TRBJ2-7, with a weak D call TRBD2 (5 bases). The receptor comes from an adult with an advanced solid tumor such as melanoma, head and neck, liver or kidney cancer. The material was CD4+ or CD8+ T cells sorted from blood, obtained in a trial of the OX40 agonist ivuxolimab. CDR3 loop: CASSQEAEYEQYF. CDR3 DNA sequence: TGCGCCAGCAGCCAAGAAGCGGAGTACGAGCAGTACTTC.